This T cell receptor (beta chain) was documented in a study of response to subunit inactivated influenza vaccine. The length of the CDR3 is 14 residues. Germline assignment: CDR1 ENHRY and CDR2 SYGVKD. With 4 bases removed from V and 5 bases from J, the gap between germline ends came to 14 bases. TCRdb ran MiXCR on the RT-PCR reads and lists one entry per CDR3 protein. The table has about 570,000 distinct CDR3 sequences, approximately 12% seen once. This clonotype was picked up many times. Here the sequenced sample was PBMCs from blood, taken on the day of vaccination. The chain combines TRBV10-3 with TRBJ2-5; D is ambiguous. The receptor comes from a man aged 45-65 years who received an inactivated influenza vaccine. The CDR3 sequence: CAISGLGHRETQYF. The CDR3, as DNA: TGTGCCATCAGTGGGCTGGGCCATCGGGAGACCCAGTACTTC.